Here is one T cell receptor beta chain with its context. Study processing details: Amplification of reference gene primers provided the estimated nucleated cell counts. Assay: immunoSEQ multiplex PCR; the TCRdb copy retains only in-frame clones and omits some. The V and J calls and clone size were taken over from that table, and D and trimming were inferred from the DNA. The sample comprises tens of thousands of clones, over 75% of which are singletons, and around 25% rests with the top ten. This record comes from a study of blood T cell repertoires in COVID-19. Study summary: The study drew acute and convalescent COVID-19 samples from the United States, Italy and Spain. T cells, B-cell-depleted T cells, or PBMCs provided the cDNA or gDNA that served as material.

With 10 bases removed from V and 1 base from J, the gap between germline ends came to 13 bases. From germline, CDR1 is SNHLY and CDR2 FYNNEI. There are 13 residues in the CDR3. The receptor's source is a human donor in a cohort sampled during active COVID-19. This chain uses TRBV2 with TRBJ1-1, with a tentative D call TRBD1 (6 bases). The specimen sequenced was peripheral blood. CDR3 residues: CATSGQRNTEAFF. The CDR3 region has the DNA TGTGCCACCTCCGGACAGAGGAACACTGAAGCTTTCTTT.